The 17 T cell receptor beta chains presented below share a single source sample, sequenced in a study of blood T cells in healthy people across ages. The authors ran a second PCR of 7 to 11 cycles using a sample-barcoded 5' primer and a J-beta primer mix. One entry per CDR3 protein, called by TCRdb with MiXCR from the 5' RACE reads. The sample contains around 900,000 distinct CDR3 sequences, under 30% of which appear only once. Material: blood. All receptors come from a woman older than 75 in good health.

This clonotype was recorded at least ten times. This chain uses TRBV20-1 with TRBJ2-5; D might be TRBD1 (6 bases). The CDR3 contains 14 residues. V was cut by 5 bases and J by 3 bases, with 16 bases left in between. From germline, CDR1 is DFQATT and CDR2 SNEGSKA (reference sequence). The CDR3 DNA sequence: TGCAGTGCTCCTCGGACCGAGGGGGAAGAGACCCAGTACTTC. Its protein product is CSAPRTEGEETQYF.

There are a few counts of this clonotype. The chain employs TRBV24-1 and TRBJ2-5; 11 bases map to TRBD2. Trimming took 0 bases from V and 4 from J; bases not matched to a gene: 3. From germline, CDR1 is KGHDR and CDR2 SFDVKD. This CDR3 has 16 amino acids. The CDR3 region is CATSDLRTSGGETQYF. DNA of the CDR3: TGTGCCACCAGTGATTTGCGAACTAGCGGGGGAGAGACCCAGTACTTC.

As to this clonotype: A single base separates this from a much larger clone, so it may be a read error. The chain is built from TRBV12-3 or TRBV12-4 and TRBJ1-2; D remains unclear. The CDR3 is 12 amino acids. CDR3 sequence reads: CASSLRGNGCTF. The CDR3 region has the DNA TGTGCCAGCAGTTTAAGAGGGAATGGCTGCACCTTC.

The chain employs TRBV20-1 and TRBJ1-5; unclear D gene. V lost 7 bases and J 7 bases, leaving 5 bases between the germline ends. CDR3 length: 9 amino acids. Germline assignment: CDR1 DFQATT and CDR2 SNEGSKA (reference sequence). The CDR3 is CSVGQPQHF. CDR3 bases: TGCAGTGTAGGCCAGCCCCAGCATTTT.

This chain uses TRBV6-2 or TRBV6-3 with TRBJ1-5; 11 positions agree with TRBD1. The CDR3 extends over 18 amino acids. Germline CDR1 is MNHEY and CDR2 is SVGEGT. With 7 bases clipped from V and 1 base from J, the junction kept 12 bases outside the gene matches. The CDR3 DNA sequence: TGTGCCAGCACCACGTGGACAGGGGGCTCGAAAAGCAATCAGCCCCAGCATTTT. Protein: CASTTWTGGSKSNQPQHF.

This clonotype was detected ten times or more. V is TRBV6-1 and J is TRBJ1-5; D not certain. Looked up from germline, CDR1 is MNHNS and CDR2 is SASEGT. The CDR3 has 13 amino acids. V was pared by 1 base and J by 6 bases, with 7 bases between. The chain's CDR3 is CASSEGVGQPQHF. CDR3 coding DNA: TGTGCCAGCAGTGAAGGGGTCGGTCAGCCCCAGCATTTT.

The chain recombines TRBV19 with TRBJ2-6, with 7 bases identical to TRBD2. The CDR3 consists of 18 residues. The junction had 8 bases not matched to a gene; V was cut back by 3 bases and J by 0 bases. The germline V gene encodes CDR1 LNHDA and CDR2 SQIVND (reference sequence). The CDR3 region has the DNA TGTGCCAGTAGTATCTTGCGGGGGACGAGCTCTGGGGCCAACGTCCTGACTTTC. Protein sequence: CASSILRGTSSGANVLTF.

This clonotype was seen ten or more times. The CDR3 loop reads CASSLSPTGDNEQFF. DNA of the CDR3: TGCGCCAGCAGCTTGTCACCAACAGGGGACAATGAGCAGTTCTTC. The chain uses TRBV5-1 and TRBJ2-1; 7 nucleotides agree with TRBD1. CDR1 and CDR2 from the germline V gene are SGHRS and YFSETQ. The CDR3 covers 15 residues. V lost 1 base, J lost 5 bases, and 6 bases stayed unmatched. Looking up the rest from reference TRBV5-1 and TRBJ2-1 gives the full variable domain: KAGVTQTPRYLIKTRGQQVTLSCSPISGHRSVSWYQQTPGQGLQFLFEYFSETQRNKGNFPGRFSGRQFSNSRSEMNVSTLELGDSALYLCASSLSPTGDNEQFFGPGTRLTVL.

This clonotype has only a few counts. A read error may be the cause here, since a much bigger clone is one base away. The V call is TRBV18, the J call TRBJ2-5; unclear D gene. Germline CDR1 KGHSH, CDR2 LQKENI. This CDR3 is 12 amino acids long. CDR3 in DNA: TGTGTCAGCTCACCACCGGCGGAGACCCAGTACTTC. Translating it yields CVSSPPAETQYF.

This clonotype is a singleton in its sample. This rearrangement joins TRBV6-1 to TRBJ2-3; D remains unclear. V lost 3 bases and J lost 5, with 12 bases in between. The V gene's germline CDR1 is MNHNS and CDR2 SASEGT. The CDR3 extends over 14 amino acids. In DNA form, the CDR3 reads TGTGCCAGCAGTGATAAGGGCCCGGGAGATACGCAGTATTTT. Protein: CASSDKGPGDTQYF.

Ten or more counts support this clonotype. The CDR3 DNA follows: TGTGCCAGCAGAAACAGCGCAGGTTACGAGCAGTACTTC. This sequence encodes CASRNSAGYEQYF. This rearrangement joins TRBV6-1 to TRBJ2-7, with D uncertain. This CDR3 has 13 amino acids. CDR1 and CDR2 (germline): MNHNS, SASEGT. The germline V and J ends were trimmed by 6 bases and 4 bases, with 13 bases remaining between them.

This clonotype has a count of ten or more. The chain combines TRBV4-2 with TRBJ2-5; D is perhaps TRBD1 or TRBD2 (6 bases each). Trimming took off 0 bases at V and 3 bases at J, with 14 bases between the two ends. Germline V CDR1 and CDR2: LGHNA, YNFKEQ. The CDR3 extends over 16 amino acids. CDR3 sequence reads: CASSQEGGGLKETQYF. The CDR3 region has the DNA TGTGCCAGCAGCCAAGAAGGTGGGGGGCTCAAAGAGACCCAGTACTTC.

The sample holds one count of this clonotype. The CDR3 bases are TGTGCCAGCAACCTTCTAGCGAGGGGGCTAAATGCGGATACGCAGTATTTT. The encoded protein is CASNLLARGLNADTQYF. This chain links TRBV5-6 with TRBJ2-3, with a weak D call TRBD1 (7 bases). Trimming removed 6 bases from V and 6 bases from J, with 26 bases in between. This CDR3 comprises 17 residues. Germline lookup yields CDR1 SGHDT and CDR2 YYEEEE.

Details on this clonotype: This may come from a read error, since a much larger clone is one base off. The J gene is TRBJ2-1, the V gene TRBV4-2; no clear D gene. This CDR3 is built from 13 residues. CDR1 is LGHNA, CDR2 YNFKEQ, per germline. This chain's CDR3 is CAGSQELAAEQFF. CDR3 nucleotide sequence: TGTGCCGGCAGCCAAGAACTGGCGGCCGAGCAGTTCTTC.

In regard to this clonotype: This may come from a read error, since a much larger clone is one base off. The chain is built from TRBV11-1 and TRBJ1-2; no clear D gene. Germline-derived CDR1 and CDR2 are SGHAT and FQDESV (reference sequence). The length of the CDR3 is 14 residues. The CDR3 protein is CASSTRTGNYGYNF. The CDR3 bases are TGTGCCAGCAGCACAAGGACCGGAAACTATGGCTACAACTTC.

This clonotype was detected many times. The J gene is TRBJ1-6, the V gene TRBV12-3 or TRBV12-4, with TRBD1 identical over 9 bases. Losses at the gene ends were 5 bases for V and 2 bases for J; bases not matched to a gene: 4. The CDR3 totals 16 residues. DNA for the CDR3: TGTGCCAGCAGTCCTACAGGGGGCCCCTATAATTCACCCCTCCACTTT. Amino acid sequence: CASSPTGGPYNSPLHF.

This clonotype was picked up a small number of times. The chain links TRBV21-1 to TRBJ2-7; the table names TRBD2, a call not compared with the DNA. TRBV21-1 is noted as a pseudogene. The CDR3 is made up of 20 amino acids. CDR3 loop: CASSKPDDEEVPGEAYEQYF. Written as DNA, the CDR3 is TGTGCCAGCAGCAAACCCGACGACGAGGAAGTACCGGGGGAGGCCTACGAGCAGTACTTC.